The clone carrying this T cell receptor beta chain has only one observation. Its antigen is not identified. This sample was taken from a study of OX40 agonist ivuxolimab in advanced cancers. Study-wide background: Patients were infused with ivuxolimab every 2 weeks at 0.01 to 10 mg/kg. Every patient in dose escalation had hepatocellular carcinoma, melanoma, renal cell or head and neck cancer.

Profiling relied on immunoSEQ multiplex PCR, and the TCRdb table lists in-frame clones only, not all of them. The table lists about 23,000 clones, roughly 80% of them singletons, with roughly a quarter in the top ten. Notes on the study in general: In the 0.1 to 3.0 mg/kg range, CD4+ and CD8+ blood T cells had expanded clonally by week 6. Averaged across samples, CD8+ T cells carried more expanded clones than CD4+ did.

Germline V lookup: CDR1 MGHRA, CDR2 YSYEKL. This CDR3 is 14 amino acids long. V gave up 3 bases and J gave up 0 bases, with 6 bases separating them. This clonotype was obtained from an adult with an advanced solid tumor such as melanoma, head and neck, liver or kidney cancer. The starting material was CD4+ or CD8+ T cells sorted from blood, obtained in a trial of the OX40 agonist ivuxolimab. The rearrangement joins TRBV4-1 to TRBJ2-4, with D possibly being TRBD1 (5 bases). The CDR3: CASSQTVAKNIQYF. DNA for the CDR3: TGCGCCAGCAGCCAGACAGTAGCCAAAAACATTCAGTACTTC.